This T cell receptor beta chain appears in the sequencing data of a study of blood T cells in healthy people across ages. Study findings and constraints: A strong correlation between TCR beta diversity and naive T cell percentage was seen.

A J-beta primer mix and a sample-barcoded 5' primer were used in a second PCR of about 7 to 12 cycles. TCRdb itself ran the 5' RACE reads through MiXCR, one entry per CDR3 protein. This table holds about 780,000 distinct CDR3 sequences, about half found once. About this clonotype: The antigen remains undetermined.

The germline V and J ends were trimmed by 1 base and 4 bases, with 15 bases remaining between them. This CDR3 is 15 amino acids long. In germline, CDR1 is DFQATT, CDR2 SNEGSKA (reference sequence). This chain uses TRBV20-1 with TRBJ2-3, with D perhaps TRBD2 (7 bases). This sequence originates from a man older than 75 in good health. The source material was blood. CDR3 loop: CSARGLAEGADTQYF. In nucleotides, the CDR3 is TGCAGTGCTAGAGGTCTAGCGGAGGGGGCAGATACGCAGTATTTT.